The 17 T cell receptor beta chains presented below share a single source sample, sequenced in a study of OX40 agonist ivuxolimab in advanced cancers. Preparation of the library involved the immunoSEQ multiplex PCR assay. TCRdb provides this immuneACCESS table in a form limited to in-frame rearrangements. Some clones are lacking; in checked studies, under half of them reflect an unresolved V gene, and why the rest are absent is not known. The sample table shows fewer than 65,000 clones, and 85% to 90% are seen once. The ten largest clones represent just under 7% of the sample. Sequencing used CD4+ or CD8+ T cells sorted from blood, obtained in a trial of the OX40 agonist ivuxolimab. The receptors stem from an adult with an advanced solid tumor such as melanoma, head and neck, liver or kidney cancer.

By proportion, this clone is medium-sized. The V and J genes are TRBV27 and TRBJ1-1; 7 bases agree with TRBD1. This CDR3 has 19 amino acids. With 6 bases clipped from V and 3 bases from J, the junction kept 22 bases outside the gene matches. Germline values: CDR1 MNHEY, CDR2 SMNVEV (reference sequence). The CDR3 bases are TGTGCCAGCAGCCGCCGTTTGAGGGCAGGGGGGGGCCAGGACACTGAAGCTTTCTTT. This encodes CASSRRLRAGGGQDTEAFF.

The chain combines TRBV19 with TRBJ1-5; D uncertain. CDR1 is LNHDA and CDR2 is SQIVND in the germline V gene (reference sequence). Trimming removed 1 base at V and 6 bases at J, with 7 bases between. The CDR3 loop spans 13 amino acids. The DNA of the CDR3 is TGTGCCAGTAGTATAGGGCTGGGTCAGCCCCAGCATTTT. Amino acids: CASSIGLGQPQHF.

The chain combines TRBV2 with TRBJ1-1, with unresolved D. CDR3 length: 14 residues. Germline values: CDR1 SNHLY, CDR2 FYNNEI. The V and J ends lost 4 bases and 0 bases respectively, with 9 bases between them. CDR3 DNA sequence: TGTGCCAGCAGTGGCGTGGCCATGAACACTGAAGCTTTCTTT. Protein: CASSGVAMNTEAFF.

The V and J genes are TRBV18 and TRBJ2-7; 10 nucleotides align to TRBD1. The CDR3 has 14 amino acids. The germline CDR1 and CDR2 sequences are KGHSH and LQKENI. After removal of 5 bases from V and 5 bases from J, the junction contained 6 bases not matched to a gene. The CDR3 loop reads CASSSRDRGDEQYF. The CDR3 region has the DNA TGTGCCAGCTCATCCCGGGACAGGGGAGACGAGCAGTACTTC.

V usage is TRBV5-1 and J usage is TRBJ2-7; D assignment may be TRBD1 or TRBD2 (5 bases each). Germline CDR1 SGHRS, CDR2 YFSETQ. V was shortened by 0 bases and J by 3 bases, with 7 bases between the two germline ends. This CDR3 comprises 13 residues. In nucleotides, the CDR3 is TGCGCCAGCAGCTTGGCGGGGCTCTACGAGCAGTACTTC. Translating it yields CASSLAGLYEQYF.

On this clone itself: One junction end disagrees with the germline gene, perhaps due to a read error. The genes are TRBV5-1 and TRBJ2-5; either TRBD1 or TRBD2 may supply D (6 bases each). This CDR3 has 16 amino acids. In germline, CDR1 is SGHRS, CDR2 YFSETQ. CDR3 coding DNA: TGCGCCAGCAGATTGGGAAGGGGGACTTCTCAAGAGACCCAGTACTTC. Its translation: CASRLGRGTSQETQYF.

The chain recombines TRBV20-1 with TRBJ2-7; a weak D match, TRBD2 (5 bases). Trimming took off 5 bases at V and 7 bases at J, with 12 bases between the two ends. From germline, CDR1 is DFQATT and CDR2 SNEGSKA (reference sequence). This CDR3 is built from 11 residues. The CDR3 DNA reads TGCAGTGCTGCGGGCCGGGGTGAGCAGTACTTC. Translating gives CSAAGRGEQYF.

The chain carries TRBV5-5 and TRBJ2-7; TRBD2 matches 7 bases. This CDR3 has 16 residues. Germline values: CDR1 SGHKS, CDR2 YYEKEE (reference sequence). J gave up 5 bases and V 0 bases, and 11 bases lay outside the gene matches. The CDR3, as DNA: TGTGCCAGCAGCTTGGCGCCTAGCGGCGGTCTACACGAGCAGTACTTC. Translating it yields CASSLAPSGGLHEQYF.

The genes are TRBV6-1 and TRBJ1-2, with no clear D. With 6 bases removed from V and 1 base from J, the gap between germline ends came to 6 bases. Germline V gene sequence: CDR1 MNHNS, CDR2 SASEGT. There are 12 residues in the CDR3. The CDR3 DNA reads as TGTGCCAGCAGCCACATTAACTATGGCTACACCTTC. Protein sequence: CASSHINYGYTF.

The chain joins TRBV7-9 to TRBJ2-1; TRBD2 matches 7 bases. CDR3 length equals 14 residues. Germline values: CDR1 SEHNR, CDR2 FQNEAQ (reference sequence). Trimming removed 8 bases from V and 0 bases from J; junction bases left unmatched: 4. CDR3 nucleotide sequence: TGTGCCAGCCGGGGCGGGAGCTCCTACAATGAGCAGTTCTTC. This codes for CASRGGSSYNEQFF.

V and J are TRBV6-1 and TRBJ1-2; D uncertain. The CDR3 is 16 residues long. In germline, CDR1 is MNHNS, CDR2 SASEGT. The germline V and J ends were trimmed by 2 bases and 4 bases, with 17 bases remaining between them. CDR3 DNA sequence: TGTGCCAGCAGTGAATTGGGCCTTCGAGGGATCTATGGCTACACCTTC. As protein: CASSELGLRGIYGYTF.

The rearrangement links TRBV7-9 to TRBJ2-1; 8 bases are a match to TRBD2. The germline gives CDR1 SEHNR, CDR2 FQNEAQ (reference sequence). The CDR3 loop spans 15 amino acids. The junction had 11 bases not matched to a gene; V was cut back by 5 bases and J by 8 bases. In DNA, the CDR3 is TGTGCCAGCAGCCCCGGGACTAGAGCGCTGGATGAGCAGTTCTTC. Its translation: CASSPGTRALDEQFF.

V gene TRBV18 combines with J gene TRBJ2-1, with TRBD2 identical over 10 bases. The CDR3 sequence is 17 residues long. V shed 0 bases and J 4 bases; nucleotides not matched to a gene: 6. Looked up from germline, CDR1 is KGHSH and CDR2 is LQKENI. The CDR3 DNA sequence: TGTGCCAGCTCACCACCGATACTAGCGGGATTATACAATGAGCAGTTCTTC. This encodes CASSPPILAGLYNEQFF.

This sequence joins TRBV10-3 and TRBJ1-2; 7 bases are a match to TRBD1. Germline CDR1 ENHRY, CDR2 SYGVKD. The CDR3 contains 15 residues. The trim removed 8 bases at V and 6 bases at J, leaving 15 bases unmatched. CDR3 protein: CAIAGTVPTEDGYTF. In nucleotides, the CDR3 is TGTGCCATCGCTGGGACAGTTCCAACTGAGGATGGCTACACCTTC.

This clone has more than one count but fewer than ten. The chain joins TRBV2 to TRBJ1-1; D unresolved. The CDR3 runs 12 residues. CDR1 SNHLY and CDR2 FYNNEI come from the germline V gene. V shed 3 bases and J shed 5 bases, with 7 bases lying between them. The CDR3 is CASSDRKTEAFF. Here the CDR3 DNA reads TGTGCCAGCAGTGACAGGAAGACTGAAGCTTTCTTT.

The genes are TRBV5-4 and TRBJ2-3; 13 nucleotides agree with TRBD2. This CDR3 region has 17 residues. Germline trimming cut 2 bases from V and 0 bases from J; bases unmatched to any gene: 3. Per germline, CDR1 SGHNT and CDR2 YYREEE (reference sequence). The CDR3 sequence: CASSLRLAGGSTDTQYF. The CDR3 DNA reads TGTGCCAGCAGCTTAAGACTAGCGGGAGGTAGCACAGATACGCAGTATTTT.

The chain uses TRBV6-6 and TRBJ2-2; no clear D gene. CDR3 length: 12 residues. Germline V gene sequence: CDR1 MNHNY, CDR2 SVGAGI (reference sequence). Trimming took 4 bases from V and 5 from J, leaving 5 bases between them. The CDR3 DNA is TGTGCCAGCAGTTTTGGGACCGGGGAGCTGTTTTTT. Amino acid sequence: CASSFGTGELFF.